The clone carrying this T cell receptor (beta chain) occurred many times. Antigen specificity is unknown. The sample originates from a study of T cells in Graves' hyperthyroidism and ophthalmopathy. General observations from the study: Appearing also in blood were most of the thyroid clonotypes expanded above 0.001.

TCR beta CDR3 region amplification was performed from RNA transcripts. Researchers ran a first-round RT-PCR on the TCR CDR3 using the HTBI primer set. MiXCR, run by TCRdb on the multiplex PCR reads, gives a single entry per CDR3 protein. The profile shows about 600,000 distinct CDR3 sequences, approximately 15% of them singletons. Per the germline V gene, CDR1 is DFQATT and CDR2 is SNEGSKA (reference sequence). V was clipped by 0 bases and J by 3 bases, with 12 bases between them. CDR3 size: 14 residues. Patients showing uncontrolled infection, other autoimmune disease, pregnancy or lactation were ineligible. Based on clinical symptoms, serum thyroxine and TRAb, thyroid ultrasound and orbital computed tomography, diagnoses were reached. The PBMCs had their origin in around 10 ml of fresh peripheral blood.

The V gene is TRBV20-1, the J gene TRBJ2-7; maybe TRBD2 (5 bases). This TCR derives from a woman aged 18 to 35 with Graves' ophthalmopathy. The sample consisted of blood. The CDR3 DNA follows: TGCAGTGCTAGAGATGAGCTAGGAGGCTACGAGCAGTACTTC. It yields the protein CSARDELGGYEQYF.